The 18 T cell receptor beta chains listed next were all sequenced from one sample in a study of cytomegalovirus exposure and HLA in healthy donors. 13 Jbeta primers and 60 Vbeta primers were used for the PCR. Only in-frame clones appear in the TCRdb table, and some are missing; sequencing was by immunoSEQ multiplex PCR. The sample comprises 75,000 to 100,000 clones, around 79% of which are singletons, and 13% to 15% rests with the top ten. Input material: PBMCs. The receptors were sampled from a woman aged 70 to 79 in good health and CMV-seropositive.

The chain has TRBV2 and TRBJ1-5; maybe TRBD1 (6 bases). The CDR3 consists of 14 residues. Looked up from germline, CDR1 is SNHLY and CDR2 is FYNNEI. Trimming took 7 bases from V and 0 from J, leaving 10 bases between them. CDR3 in amino acids: CASTDRDSNQPQHF. As DNA, the CDR3 is TGTGCCAGCACGGACAGAGATAGCAATCAGCCCCAGCATTTT.

This chain links TRBV18 with TRBJ2-1; 10 bases are shared with TRBD2. The germline gives CDR1 KGHSH, CDR2 LQKENI. Unmatched junction bases numbered 4, after V lost 3 bases and J lost 5 bases. This CDR3 has 15 amino acids. The CDR3 loop reads CASSPPSGGDNEQFF. DNA for the CDR3: TGTGCCAGCTCACCTCCTAGCGGGGGCGACAATGAGCAGTTCTTC.

This rearrangement joins TRBV19 to TRBJ1-4, with 7 bases that match TRBD1. Germline loops: CDR1 LNHDA, CDR2 SQIVND (reference sequence). With V trimmed by 6 bases and J by 4 bases, 14 bases remained unmatched. This CDR3 has 17 residues. The chain's CDR3 is CASSTGTTGFLNEKLFF. Written as DNA, the CDR3 is TGTGCCAGTAGCACGGGAACGACAGGGTTTCTTAATGAAAAACTGTTTTTT.

This chain joins TRBV18 and TRBJ1-1, with D maybe TRBD1 (6 bases). V lost 2 bases and J 1 base, leaving 8 bases between the germline ends. The germline CDR1 and CDR2 sequences are KGHSH and LQKENI. This CDR3 contains 14 residues. The CDR3 sequence: CASSPRGQNTEAFF. The CDR3 DNA sequence: TGTGCCAGCTCACCAAGGGGACAGAACACTGAAGCTTTCTTT.

This chain uses TRBV28 with TRBJ2-4, with 8 bases lining up with TRBD1. CDR3 length: 16 amino acids. CDR1 is MDHEN, CDR2 SYDVKM, per germline. V gave up 4 bases and J gave up 3 bases; unmatched junction bases: 8. The CDR3 sequence: CASSSPGTGYKNIQYF. CDR3 coding DNA: TGTGCCAGCAGTTCCCCCGGGACAGGTTACAAAAACATTCAGTACTTC.

This chain joins TRBV15 and TRBJ1-6; the match to TRBD1 covers 9 bases. CDR3 length: 16 amino acids. The ends lost 3 bases at V and 9 bases at J; junction bases unmatched: 9. Germline V gene lookup returns CDR1 LNHNV and CDR2 YYDKDF (reference sequence). The CDR3 region is CATSRYTGTGSSPLHF. In DNA form, the CDR3 reads TGTGCCACCAGCAGGTATACCGGGACAGGGAGTTCACCCCTCCACTTT.

This clone came up a few times. The chain couples TRBV6-1 to TRBJ1-2; D is ambiguous. This CDR3 is built from 12 residues. With 6 bases removed from V and 8 bases from J, the gap between germline ends came to 13 bases. Germline CDR1 is MNHNS and CDR2 is SASEGT. Here the CDR3 DNA reads TGTGCCAGCAGGCCACCTCAAGCAGGCTACACCTTC. Residues: CASRPPQAGYTF.

J is TRBJ2-3 and V is TRBV10-3; D is possibly TRBD1 (5 bases). Trimming took 7 bases from V and 8 from J, leaving 22 bases between them. The length of the CDR3 is 15 residues. Germline V gene lookup returns CDR1 ENHRY and CDR2 SYGVKD. CDR3 protein: CAIMSHMLGQRTQYF. CDR3 in DNA: TGTGCCATCATGAGCCACATGTTAGGACAACGTACGCAGTATTTT.

This clone was seen only once. The gene calls are TRBV4-3 and TRBJ2-3; 13 nucleotides line up with TRBD2. Trimming removed 4 bases from V and 0 bases from J; junction bases left unmatched: 4. Germline CDR1 and CDR2: LGHNA and YSLEER. This CDR3 spans 17 amino acids. CDR3: CASSLRTSGGSTDTQYF. CDR3 DNA: TGCGCCAGCAGCCTTCGGACTAGCGGGGGTAGCACAGATACGCAGTATTTT.

This chain connects TRBV25-1 to TRBJ2-7, with D unclear. The V and J ends lost 6 bases and 2 bases respectively, with 8 bases between them. This CDR3 has 12 residues. Germline V CDR1 and CDR2: MGHDK, SYGVNS. The CDR3 loop is CASSRSAYEQYF. The CDR3 DNA is TGTGCCAGCAGCAGGTCCGCCTACGAGCAGTACTTC.

The chain couples TRBV12-5 to TRBJ2-6; D unresolved. V was trimmed by 2 bases and J by 0 bases, leaving 5 bases between them. From germline, CDR1 is LGHNT and CDR2 FRNRAP. The CDR3 spans 15 residues. The CDR3 region is CASGLYISGANVLTF. CDR3 DNA: TGTGCTAGTGGTTTGTACATCTCTGGGGCCAACGTCCTGACTTTC.

The chain uses TRBV5-4 and TRBJ2-5, with 9 bases that match TRBD2. Germline-derived CDR1 and CDR2 are SGHNT and YYREEE (reference sequence). J gave up 2 bases and V 2 bases, and 4 bases lay outside the gene matches. This CDR3 comprises 15 residues. The CDR3 spells CASSFGTSTQETQYF. The DNA of the CDR3 is TGTGCCAGCAGCTTTGGGACTAGCACACAAGAGACCCAGTACTTC.

On this clone: The junction shows a germline mismatch at one end, possibly a read error. This chain connects TRBV7-2 to TRBJ1-4, with D perhaps TRBD1 (5 bases). CDR1 and CDR2 from the germline V gene are SGHTA and FQGNSA. This CDR3 is 15 amino acids long. The CDR3 DNA reads TGTGCCAGCAGCCGGGCCGGGACTACTAGTGAAAAACTGTTTTTT. Translating it yields CASSRAGTTSEKLFF.

This clone was recorded a few times. V is TRBV6-6 and J is TRBJ2-3, with 10 bases lining up with TRBD1. The germline CDR1 and CDR2 sequences are MNHNY and SVGAGI (reference sequence). With 2 bases clipped from V and 2 bases from J, the junction kept 1 base outside the gene matches. CDR3 length: 15 residues. CDR3 in DNA: TGTGCCAGCAGTTACGACAGGGGGCTCACAGATACGCAGTATTTT. Protein product: CASSYDRGLTDTQYF.

The rearrangement links TRBV19 to TRBJ2-2; a weak D match, TRBD2 (6 bases). V was shortened by 3 bases and J by 5 bases, with 10 bases between the two germline ends. Germline loops: CDR1 LNHDA, CDR2 SQIVND (reference sequence). The CDR3 extends over 14 amino acids. The CDR3, as DNA: TGTGCCAGTAGTATCCCAGGACTAACCGGGGAGCTGTTTTTT. Its protein product is CASSIPGLTGELFF.

To note about this clone: The junction shows a germline mismatch at one end, possibly a read error. This sample includes further DNA sequences coding for the same CDR3. CDR3 nucleotide sequence: TGCGCCAGCAGCTTGGGGGGGACAGATAATGAAAAACTGTTTTTC. It yields the protein CASSLGGTDNEKLFF. The rearrangement joins TRBV5-1 to TRBJ1-4; 7 bases map to TRBD1. There are 15 residues in the CDR3. The germline CDR1 and CDR2 sequences are SGHRS and YFSETQ.

This CDR3 is CASSVDIFEQFF. The CDR3 DNA reads as TGTGCCAGCAGCGTTGACATATTTGAGCAGTTCTTC. The J gene is TRBJ2-1, the V gene TRBV2; D not resolved. This CDR3 region has 12 residues. The ends were cut back, 6 bases at V and 9 bases at J, with 12 bases in the middle. Per germline, CDR1 SNHLY and CDR2 FYNNEI.

With respect to this clone: Other DNA sequences in this specimen translate into the identical CDR3. This chain links TRBV30 with TRBJ1-1, with D maybe TRBD1 (5 bases). Germline values: CDR1 GTSNPN, CDR2 SVGIG (reference sequence). CDR3 length equals 14 residues. V was clipped by 5 bases and J by 0 bases, with 13 bases between them. The CDR3 sequence is CAWGVGGMNTEAFF. The DNA of the CDR3 is TGTGCCTGGGGAGTGGGGGGAATGAACACTGAAGCTTTCTTT.